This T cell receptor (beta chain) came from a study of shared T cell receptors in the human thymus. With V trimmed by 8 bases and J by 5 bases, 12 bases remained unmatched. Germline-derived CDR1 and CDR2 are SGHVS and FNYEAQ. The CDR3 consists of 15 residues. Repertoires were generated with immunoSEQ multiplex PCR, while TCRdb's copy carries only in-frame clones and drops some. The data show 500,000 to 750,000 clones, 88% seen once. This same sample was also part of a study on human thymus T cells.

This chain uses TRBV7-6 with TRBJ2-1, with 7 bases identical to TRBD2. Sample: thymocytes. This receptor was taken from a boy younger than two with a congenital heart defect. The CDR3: CASADWEGVNNEQFF. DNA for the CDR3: TGTGCCAGCGCGGATTGGGAGGGCGTCAACAATGAGCAGTTCTTC.